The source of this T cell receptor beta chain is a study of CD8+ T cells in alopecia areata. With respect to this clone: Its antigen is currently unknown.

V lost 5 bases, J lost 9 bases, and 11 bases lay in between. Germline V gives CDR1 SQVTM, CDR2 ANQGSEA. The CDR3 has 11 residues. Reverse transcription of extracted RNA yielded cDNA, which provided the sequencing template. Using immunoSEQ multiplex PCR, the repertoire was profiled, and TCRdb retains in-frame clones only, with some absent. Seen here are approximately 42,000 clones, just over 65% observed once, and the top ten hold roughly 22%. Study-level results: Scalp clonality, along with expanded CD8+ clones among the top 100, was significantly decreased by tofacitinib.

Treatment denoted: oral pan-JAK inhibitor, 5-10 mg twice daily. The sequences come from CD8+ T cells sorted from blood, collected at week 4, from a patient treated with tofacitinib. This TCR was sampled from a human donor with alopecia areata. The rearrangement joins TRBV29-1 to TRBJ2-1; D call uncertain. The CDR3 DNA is TGCAGCGTTCCCAGCCCTAGTGAGCAGTTCTTC. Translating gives CSVPSPSEQFF.